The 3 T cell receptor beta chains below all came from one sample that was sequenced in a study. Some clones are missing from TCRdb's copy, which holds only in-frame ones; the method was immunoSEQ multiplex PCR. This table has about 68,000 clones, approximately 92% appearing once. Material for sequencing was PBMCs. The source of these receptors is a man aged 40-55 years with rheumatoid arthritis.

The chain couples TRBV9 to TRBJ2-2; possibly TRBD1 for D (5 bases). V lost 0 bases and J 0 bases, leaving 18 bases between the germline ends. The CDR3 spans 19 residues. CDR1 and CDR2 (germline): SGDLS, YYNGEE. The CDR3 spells CASSVVRTSGPTNTGELFF. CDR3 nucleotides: TGTGCCAGCAGCGTAGTCCGGACCTCAGGGCCCACGAACACCGGGGAGCTGTTTTTT.

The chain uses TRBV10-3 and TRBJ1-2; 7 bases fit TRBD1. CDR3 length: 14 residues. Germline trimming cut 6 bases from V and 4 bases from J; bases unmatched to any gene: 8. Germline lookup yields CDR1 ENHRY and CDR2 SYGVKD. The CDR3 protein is CAISRGTEPYGYTF. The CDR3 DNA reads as TGTGCCATCAGCCGCGGGACAGAGCCCTATGGCTACACCTTC.

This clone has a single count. CDR3 DNA: TGTGCCAGCAGTCCCCCTAGCGACGAGCAGTACTTC. Protein sequence: CASSPPSDEQYF. The J gene is TRBJ2-7, the V gene TRBV6-5; a weak D match, TRBD2 (6 bases). V was cut by 5 bases and J by 5 bases, with 10 bases left in between. CDR3 size: 12 residues. Germline CDR1 MNHEY, CDR2 SVGAGI.